The clone carrying this TCR beta chain was detected once. Its antigen is still unknown. The data belong to a study of blood T cells in healthy people across ages. Study-level results: Both naive CD4+ cell counts and diversity were greater in long-lived donors than in aged donors.

The V gene lost 6 bases and the J gene lost 3 bases, with 15 bases spanning the gap. This CDR3 is 15 amino acids long. CDR1 and CDR2 from the germline V gene are MNHEY and SVGEGT. Primers used in a second PCR of about 6 to 11 cycles were a sample-barcoded 5' primer and a J-beta primer mix. TCRdb itself ran the 5' RACE reads through MiXCR, one entry per CDR3 protein. The table lists about 1.1 million distinct CDR3 sequences, less than 45% of them singletons. This sequence originates from a man aged 18 to 29 in good health. The material sequenced was blood. This chain uses TRBV6-2 or TRBV6-3 with TRBJ1-5, with D hard to call. The CDR3 DNA is TGTGCCAGCAGCTCTGTGTACGAAATCAATCAGCCCCAGCATTTT. Residues: CASSSVYEINQPQHF.